The rows below give T cell receptor beta chains drawn from one sample of a study of CD8 T cells in Susac syndrome. Each CDR3 protein is one row after TCRdb ran MiXCR on the immunoSEQ multiplex PCR reads. The top ten clones hold 0.21% of a sample with approximately 300,000 distinct CDR3 sequences, 65% to 90% of them seen once. Sequencing used CD8+ T cells from PBMCs. The origin of the receptors is a human donor with multiple sclerosis. Both conserved end residues are part of each CDR3. The D gene is left open where the match is weak. Part of the rows lack a size; the others show once, few, many or a class for expanded clones.

>TRBV20-1|-|-
CSAGLSEGWVYEQFF
>TRBV6-5|-|-
CASSYGVSGANVLTF
>TRBV11-2|-|-
CASSLAGMNTGELFF
>TRBV19|-|-
CASSVHRDYNEQFF
>TRBV28|-|TRBD2
CATGTSGINEQFF
>TRBV25-1|-|TRBD1
CASTRQGLYNEQSF
>TRBV29-1|-|-
CSVADIRETQYF
>TRBV18|-|TRBD1
CASSPRGTGSWEQYF
>TRBV9|-|-
CASSVASGQGGNTIYF
>TRBV4-3|-|-
CASSQDRRGQETQYF
>TRBV6-2/TRBV6-3|-|TRBD1
CASSYGQGIGFLRNTEAFF
>TRBV28|-|TRBD2
CASTGSGRGARPGYEQYF
>TRBV6-5|-|-
CASSYTRRGENYGYTF
>TRBV12-3/TRBV12-4|-|-
CASSFSQTFF
>TRBV19|-|-
CASSPGLLGELFF
>TRBV7-9|-|-
CASSFDVGTPNRKEKLFF
>TRBV4-3|-|TRBD2
CASSPLADHYEQYF
>TRBV11-2|once|TRBD1
CASRSLTGGRLAKNIQYF
>TRBV10-3|-|-
CAISLATLQDGYTF
>TRBV7-9|-|-
CASMGEPGELFF
>TRBV11-2|-|-
CASSLVASWDEQFF
>TRBV2|-|TRBD1
CASSFMTGPADTQYF
>TRBV7-2|-|TRBD2
CASSLAPAGAETQYF
>TRBV20-1|-|-
CSARVLIRVPHSQPQHF
>TRBV30|-|-
CAWSNEANEKLFF
>TRBV30|-|-
CAWSVWGSTYEQYF
>TRBV9|-|-
CASSPGLMGELFF
>TRBV13|few|-
CASSSWTGRNEQYF
>TRBV2|-|-
CASSDTWRYEQFF
>TRBV5-6|-|-
CASSLGVLAKNIQYF
>TRBV7-9|-|-
CASSSIMGGIDYEQYF
>TRBV3-1|-|-
CASSQVRVRGNTGELFF
>TRBV12-3/TRBV12-4|-|-
CASRPGASSYNEQFF
>TRBV13|-|TRBD2
CASSLPAGGTDTQYF
>TRBV27|-|-
CASSPILGALHF
>TRBV19|-|-
CASSIEDGKNTEAFF
>TRBV4-3|-|-
CASSPDHREAGELFF
>TRBV10-3|-|-
CAISPGGDNEQFF
>TRBV28|-|TRBD1
CASSPPGQGAVEAFF
>TRBV4-1|-|-
CASSRDPDSGLYNEQFF
>TRBV29-1|-|TRBD2
CSAASGIRNEQFF
>TRBV18|few|TRBD1
CASSPPGQGAYEQYF
>TRBV24-1|-|-
CATSDPIGESDTQYF
>TRBV27|-|-
CASSFIDQPQHF
>TRBV5-1|few|TRBD1
CASSFLLIRDSLLLCHYTF
>TRBV27|few|-
CASSLTGYSYEQYF
>TRBV7-6|-|-
CASSAGLENTEAFF
>TRBV5-1|-|-
CASSRSGTGTSRYEQYF
>TRBV7-9|-|-
CASSLLAREPYGYTF